This record concerns one T cell receptor beta chain sequence. The record originates from a study of blood T cell repertoires in COVID-19. Study background: The United States, Italy and Spain provided the acute and convalescent COVID-19 samples.

V gave up 1 base and J gave up 7 bases; unmatched junction bases: 7. The CDR3 runs 15 residues. Germline V lookup: CDR1 LGHDT, CDR2 YNNKEL (reference sequence). Assay: immunoSEQ multiplex PCR; the TCRdb copy retains only in-frame clones and omits some. This table has a few hundred thousand clones, 88% appearing once. This clonotype originated in a man between 65 and 85 years old with acute or convalescent COVID-19. Material: peripheral blood. The gene calls are TRBV3-1 (or the pseudogene TRBV3-2) and TRBJ2-1, with 7 bases that match TRBD1. The DNA for the CDR3 is TGTGCCAGCAGCCAAGGCCCGACAGGGCGGAATGAGCAGTTCTTC. Translation: CASSQGPTGRNEQFF.